Below are 20 T cell receptor beta chains sequenced from a single sample in a study of human T cells and chemical hapten exposure. TCRdb itself ran the RACE reads through MiXCR, one entry per CDR3 protein. Of about 82,000 distinct CDR3 sequences in the sample, roughly 13% were seen once. As to time point: patch test 3, about 24 weeks after DPC sensitization. Treatment given: therapeutic diphenylcyclopropenone sensitization with weekly scalp DPC. This specimen was whole blood, taken in connection with sensitization to the hapten diphenylcyclopropenone (DPC). These receptors all come from a woman aged 50 to 60 with alopecia areata. Some clones in this sample may be carry-over from other donors' samples.

Ten or more counts support this clonotype. The genes are TRBV29-1 and TRBJ2-5, with unresolved D. Per germline, CDR1 SQVTM and CDR2 ANQGSEA. The CDR3 loop spans 13 amino acids. V was clipped by 4 bases and J by 5 bases, with 14 bases between them. The CDR3 loop reads CSVGWTEDETQYF. CDR3 coding DNA: TGCAGCGTTGGTTGGACGGAAGATGAGACCCAGTACTTC.

This clonotype was seen repeatedly, ten times or more. The V call is TRBV2, the J call TRBJ1-6; D perhaps matches TRBD1 (6 bases). Germline lookup yields CDR1 SNHLY and CDR2 FYNNEI. The CDR3 runs to 14 residues. Deletions cut 2 bases from V and 6 bases from J, with 8 bases between. The CDR3 protein is CASSENRANSPLHF. The CDR3 DNA is TGTGCCAGCAGTGAAAACAGGGCTAATTCACCCCTCCACTTT.

This clonotype came up many times. CDR3: CASSQHSGEQFF. CDR3 coding DNA: TGTGCCAGCAGCCAACACTCCGGTGAGCAGTTCTTC. The rearrangement links TRBV7-9 to TRBJ2-1, with no clear D. Between the trimmed V and J ends, which lost 5 bases and 9 bases, there was a span of 11 bases. CDR3 length: 12 amino acids. CDR1 is SEHNR and CDR2 is FQNEAQ in the germline V gene (reference sequence).

The genes are TRBV29-1 and TRBJ2-1, with 7 nucleotides matching TRBD2. The CDR3 runs 12 residues. The ends lost 2 bases at V and 7 bases at J; junction bases unmatched: 2. Germline CDR1 and CDR2: SQVTM and ANQGSEA. The CDR3 DNA is TGCAGCGTTGAACAAGCGGGGAATGAGCAGTTCTTC. Amino acids: CSVEQAGNEQFF.

DNA of the CDR3: TGTGCCAGCTCAATACGGGCCTCCACTGAAGCTTTCTTT. Its protein is CASSIRASTEAFF. The chain is built from TRBV18 and TRBJ1-1; D not resolved. The V end was cut by 5 bases, the J end by 4 bases, with 11 bases between. Germline loops: CDR1 KGHSH, CDR2 LQKENI. The CDR3 has 13 amino acids.

This clonotype was detected a few times. J is TRBJ1-3 and V is TRBV10-3; the match to TRBD1 covers 9 bases. V shed 5 bases and J 11 bases; nucleotides not matched to a gene: 7. The CDR3 loop spans 13 amino acids. Germline V lookup: CDR1 ENHRY, CDR2 SYGVKD. The CDR3 DNA sequence: TGTGCCATCAGTTCCGGACAGGGGAGGCCCATATATTTT. Translating it yields CAISSGQGRPIYF.

The gene calls are TRBV19 and TRBJ2-1, with D perhaps TRBD2 (6 bases). This CDR3 is built from 14 residues. Germline CDR1 reads LNHDA; CDR2 reads SQIVND (reference sequence). Trimming shortened V by 5 bases and J by 6 bases, and 14 bases separated the two germline ends. CDR3 DNA: TGTGCCAGTAGTCTAGGAGGGAGTTTCAATGAGCAGTTCTTC. Its protein product is CASSLGGSFNEQFF.

J is TRBJ2-2 and V is TRBV5-1, with D possibly being TRBD2 (5 bases). The CDR3 totals 14 residues. The V gene's germline CDR1 is SGHRS and CDR2 YFSETQ. V was pared by 2 bases and J by 7 bases, with 12 bases between. For the CDR3, the DNA is TGCGCCAGCAGCTTTACAGACTACTACGGGGAGCTGTTTTTT. This gives the protein CASSFTDYYGELFF.

This chain links TRBV20-1 with TRBJ1-1, with D possibly being TRBD1 (5 bases). The CDR3 totals 12 residues. CDR1 DFQATT and CDR2 SNEGSKA come from the germline V gene (reference sequence). V was cut by 0 bases and J by 8 bases, with 10 bases left in between. In nucleotides, the CDR3 is TGCAGTGCTAGAGATCAGACAGCCGAAGCTTTCTTT. Amino acid sequence: CSARDQTAEAFF.

This clonotype was detected only a few times. The rearrangement uses TRBV3-1 and TRBJ1-2; 7 bases are shared with TRBD1. The germline V gene encodes CDR1 LGHDT and CDR2 YNNKEL (reference sequence). The CDR3 totals 16 residues. V shed 5 bases, J shed 0 bases, and the junction held 9 bases outside the gene matches. CDR3 amino acids: CASSGRTGLANYGYTF. DNA of the CDR3: TGTGCCAGCAGCGGTCGGACAGGCTTAGCTAACTATGGCTACACCTTC. The entire variable domain, with the rest obtained from reference TRBV3-1 and TRBJ1-2, is as follows: DTAVSQTPKYLVTQMGNDKSIKCEQNLGHDTMYWYKQDSKKFLKIMFSYNNKELIINETVPNRFSPKSPDKAHLNLHINSLELGDSAVYFCASSGRTGLANYGYTFGSGTRLTVV.

This clonotype was counted only a few times. V is TRBV29-1 and J is TRBJ2-7, with D perhaps TRBD1 (7 bases). V gave up 1 base and J gave up 2 bases, with 18 bases separating them. The germline V gene has CDR1 SQVTM and CDR2 ANQGSEA. CDR3 size: 16 residues. This chain's CDR3 is CSVEAGQGGIPYEQYF. CDR3 sequence (DNA): TGCAGCGTTGAAGCGGGGCAGGGGGGAATCCCCTACGAGCAGTACTTC.

This clonotype was recorded at least ten times. The CDR3 is CAIRGEASGDNEQFF. The CDR3 DNA reads TGTGCCATTAGAGGGGAGGCTAGCGGGGACAATGAGCAGTTCTTC. This sequence joins TRBV10-3 and TRBJ2-1; 9 bases match TRBD2. The V segment lost 9 bases and the J segment 5 bases; nucleotides outside the gene matches: 11. The CDR3 is 15 amino acids. Per the germline V gene, CDR1 is ENHRY and CDR2 is SYGVKD.

There are many counts of this clonotype. The genes are TRBV29-1 and TRBJ1-2; 7 bases map to TRBD1. Looked up from germline, CDR1 is SQVTM and CDR2 is ANQGSEA. CDR3 size: 13 residues. Unmatched junction bases numbered 5, after V lost 1 base and J lost 6 bases. CDR3 protein: CSVEARGNHGYTF. The CDR3 DNA sequence: TGCAGCGTTGAAGCCAGGGGGAACCATGGCTACACCTTC.

At least ten counts were recorded for this clonotype. The rearrangement uses TRBV18 and TRBJ1-5; perhaps TRBD1 as D (6 bases). Trimming cost V 2 bases and J 9 bases, with 8 bases left between them. CDR3 length equals 12 residues. The V gene's germline CDR1 is KGHSH and CDR2 LQKENI. The CDR3 bases are TGTGCCAGCTCACCAGAGGGGGGGCCCCAGCATTTT. It codes for CASSPEGGPQHF.

The V and J genes are TRBV7-6 and TRBJ1-6; 8 nucleotides line up with TRBD1. Germline loops: CDR1 SGHVS, CDR2 FNYEAQ. The CDR3 runs 15 residues. Unmatched junction bases numbered 5, after V lost 1 base and J lost 9 bases. CDR3 in amino acids: CASSLVGTGGSPLHF. CDR3 coding DNA: TGTGCCAGCAGCTTAGTCGGGACAGGAGGTTCACCCCTCCACTTT.

The chain joins TRBV12-3 or TRBV12-4 to TRBJ2-1; weak D call: TRBD2 (6 bases). V lost 6 bases and J lost 9, with 24 bases in between. CDR3 length: 16 amino acids. Written as DNA, the CDR3 is TGTGCCAGCAGGGGTCTCGCTGCGGGAAGTGGTGGTGAGCAGTTCTTC. Translated: CASRGLAAGSGGEQFF.

This clonotype was detected ten times or more. The V and J genes are TRBV5-1 and TRBJ1-4, with a possible D match to TRBD1 (5 bases). This CDR3 spans 16 amino acids. V lost 1 base to trimming and J lost 8 bases, with 18 bases between them. Germline loops: CDR1 SGHRS, CDR2 YFSETQ. In DNA, the CDR3 is TGCGCCAGCAGCTTGTTCACAAGGCAGGGTAACGAAAAACTGTTTTTT. It yields the protein CASSLFTRQGNEKLFF.

Here the CDR3 DNA reads TGTGCCAGCTCACCCCTAGCGGGGGCCCAACAAGAGACCCAGTACTTC. Its translation is CASSPLAGAQQETQYF. V is TRBV18 and J is TRBJ2-5, with 10 bases fitting TRBD2. V lost 3 bases and J lost 2; bases outside the gene matches: 6. CDR1 and CDR2 (germline): KGHSH, LQKENI. CDR3 length: 16 amino acids.

This clonotype was seen many times. The chain has TRBV11-2 and TRBJ2-2; TRBD1 aligns across 7 bases. V dropped 5 bases and J dropped 0; count of bases not matched to a gene: 6. The CDR3 runs 16 residues. From germline, CDR1 is SGHAT and CDR2 FQNNGV. CDR3 nucleotides: TGTGCCAGCAGCCCCACAGGGGCGACGAACACCGGGGAGCTGTTTTTT. This sequence encodes CASSPTGATNTGELFF.

This chain links TRBV7-7 with TRBJ2-2, with TRBD1 identical over 9 bases. Germline-derived CDR1 and CDR2 are SSHAT and FNYEAQ (reference sequence). This CDR3 contains 17 residues. The ends lost 2 bases at V and 5 bases at J; junction bases unmatched: 9. The DNA of the CDR3 is TGTGCCAGCAGCTTACAGGCCGGACAGGGGATGACCGGGGAGCTGTTTTTT. The encoded protein is CASSLQAGQGMTGELFF.